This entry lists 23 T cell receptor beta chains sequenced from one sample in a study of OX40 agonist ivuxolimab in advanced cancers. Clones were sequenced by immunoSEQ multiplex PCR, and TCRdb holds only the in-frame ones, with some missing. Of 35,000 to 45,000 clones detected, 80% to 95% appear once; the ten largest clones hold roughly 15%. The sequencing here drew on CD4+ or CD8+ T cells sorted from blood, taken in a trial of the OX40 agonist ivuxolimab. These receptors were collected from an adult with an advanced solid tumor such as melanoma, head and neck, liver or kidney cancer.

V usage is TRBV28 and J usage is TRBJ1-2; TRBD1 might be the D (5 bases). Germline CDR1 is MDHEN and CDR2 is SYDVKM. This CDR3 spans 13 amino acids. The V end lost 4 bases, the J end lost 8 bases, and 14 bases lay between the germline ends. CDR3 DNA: TGTGCCAGCAGTTACCATGGGGGAAGCGGCTACACCTTC. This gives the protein CASSYHGGSGYTF.

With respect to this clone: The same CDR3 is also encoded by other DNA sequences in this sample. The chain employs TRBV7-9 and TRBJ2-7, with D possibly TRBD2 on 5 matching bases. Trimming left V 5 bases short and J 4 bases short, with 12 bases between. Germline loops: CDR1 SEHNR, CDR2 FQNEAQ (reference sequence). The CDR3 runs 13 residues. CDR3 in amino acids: CASSPPGGYEQYF. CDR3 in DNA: TGTGCCAGCAGCCCTCCCGGCGGGTACGAGCAGTACTTC.

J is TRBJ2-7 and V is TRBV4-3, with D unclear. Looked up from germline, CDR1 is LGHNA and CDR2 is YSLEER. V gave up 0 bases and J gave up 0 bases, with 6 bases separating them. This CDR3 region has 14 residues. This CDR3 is CASSQDTSSYEQYF. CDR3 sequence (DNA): TGCGCCAGCAGCCAAGATACCAGCTCCTACGAGCAGTACTTC.

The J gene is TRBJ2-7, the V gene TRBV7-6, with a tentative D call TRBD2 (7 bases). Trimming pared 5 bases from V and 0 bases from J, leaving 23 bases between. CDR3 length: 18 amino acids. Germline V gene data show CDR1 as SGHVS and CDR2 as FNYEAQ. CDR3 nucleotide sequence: TGTGCCAGCAGCAAGTCCACAGGGTTTCGGGACTACTCCTACGAGCAGTACTTC. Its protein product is CASSKSTGFRDYSYEQYF.

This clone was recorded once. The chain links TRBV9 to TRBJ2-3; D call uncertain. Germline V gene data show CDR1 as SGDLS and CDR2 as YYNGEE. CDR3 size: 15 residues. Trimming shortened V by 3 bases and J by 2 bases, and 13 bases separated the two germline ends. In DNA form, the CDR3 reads TGTGCCAGCAGCGCGAGCATTGGCCACACAGATACGCAGTATTTT. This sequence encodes CASSASIGHTDTQYF. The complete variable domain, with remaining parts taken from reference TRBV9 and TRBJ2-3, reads DSGVTQTPKHLITATGQRVTLRCSPRSGDLSVYWYQQSLDQGLQFLIQYYNGEERAKGNILERFSAQQFPDLHSELNLSSLELGDSALYFCASSASIGHTDTQYFGPGTRLTVL.

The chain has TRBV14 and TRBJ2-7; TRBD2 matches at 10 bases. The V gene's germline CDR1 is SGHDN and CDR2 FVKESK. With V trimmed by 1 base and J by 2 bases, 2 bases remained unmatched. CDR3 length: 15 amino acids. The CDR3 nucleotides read TGTGCCAGCAGCCAAGCCACTAGCGGGGCCTACGAGCAGTACTTC. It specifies CASSQATSGAYEQYF. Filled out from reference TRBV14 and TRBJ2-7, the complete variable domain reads EAGVTQFPSHSVIEKGQTVTLRCDPISGHDNLYWYRRVMGKEIKFLLHFVKESKQDESGMPNNRFLAERTGGTYSTLKVQPAELEDSGVYFCASSQATSGAYEQYFGPGTRLTVT.

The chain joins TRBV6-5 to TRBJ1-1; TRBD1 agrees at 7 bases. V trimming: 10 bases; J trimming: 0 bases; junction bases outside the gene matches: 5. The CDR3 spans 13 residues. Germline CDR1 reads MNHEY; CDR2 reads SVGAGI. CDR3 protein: CATHRGMNTEAFF. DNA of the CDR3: TGTGCCACACACAGGGGAATGAACACTGAAGCTTTCTTT.

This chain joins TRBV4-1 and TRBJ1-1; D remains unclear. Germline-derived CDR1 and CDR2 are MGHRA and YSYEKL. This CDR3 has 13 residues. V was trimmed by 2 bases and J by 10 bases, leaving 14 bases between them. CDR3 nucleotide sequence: TGCGCCAGCAGCCAAACTACGCTCCGAGGAGCTTTCTTT. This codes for CASSQTTLRGAFF.

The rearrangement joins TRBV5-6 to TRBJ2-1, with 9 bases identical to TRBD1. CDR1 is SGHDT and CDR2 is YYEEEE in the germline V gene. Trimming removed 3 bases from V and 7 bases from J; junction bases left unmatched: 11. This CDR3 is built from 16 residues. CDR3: CASSWGTGLDLNEQFF. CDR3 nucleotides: TGTGCCAGCAGCTGGGGGACAGGGTTAGACTTGAATGAGCAGTTCTTC.

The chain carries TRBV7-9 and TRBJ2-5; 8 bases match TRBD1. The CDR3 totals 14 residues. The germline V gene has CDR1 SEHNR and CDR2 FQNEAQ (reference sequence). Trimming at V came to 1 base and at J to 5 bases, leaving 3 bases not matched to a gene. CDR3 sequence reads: CASSLEDRAETQYF. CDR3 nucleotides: TGTGCCAGCAGCTTAGAGGACAGGGCCGAGACCCAGTACTTC.

The CDR3 reads CAWSLRLAGAYNEQFF. As DNA, the CDR3 is TGTGCCTGGAGTCTTCGACTAGCGGGAGCGTACAATGAGCAGTTCTTC. The chain recombines TRBV30 with TRBJ2-1; 12 positions match TRBD2. The germline CDR1 and CDR2 sequences are GTSNPN and SVGIG (reference sequence). Losses at the gene ends were 2 bases for V and 4 bases for J; bases not matched to a gene: 6. This CDR3 comprises 16 residues.

As DNA, the CDR3 is TGCGCCAGCAGCTTCACCTACGAGCAGTACTTC. It yields the protein CASSFTYEQYF. The gene calls are TRBV5-1 and TRBJ2-7; D uncertain. This CDR3 comprises 11 residues. The germline CDR1 and CDR2 sequences are SGHRS and YFSETQ. The V and J ends lost 2 bases and 2 bases respectively, with 2 bases between them.

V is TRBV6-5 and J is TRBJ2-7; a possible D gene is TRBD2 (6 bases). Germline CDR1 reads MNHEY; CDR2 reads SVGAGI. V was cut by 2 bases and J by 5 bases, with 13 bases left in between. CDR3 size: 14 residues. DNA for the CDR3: TGTGCCAGCAGTTACGCGGGGATTCAGCACGAGCAGTACTTC. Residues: CASSYAGIQHEQYF.

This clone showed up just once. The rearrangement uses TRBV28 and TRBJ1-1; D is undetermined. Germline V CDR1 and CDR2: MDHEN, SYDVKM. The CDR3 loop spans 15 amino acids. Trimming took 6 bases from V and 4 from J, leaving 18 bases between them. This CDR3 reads CASSPKRWPGTEAFF. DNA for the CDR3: TGTGCCAGCAGCCCTAAGAGGTGGCCGGGCACTGAAGCTTTCTTT.

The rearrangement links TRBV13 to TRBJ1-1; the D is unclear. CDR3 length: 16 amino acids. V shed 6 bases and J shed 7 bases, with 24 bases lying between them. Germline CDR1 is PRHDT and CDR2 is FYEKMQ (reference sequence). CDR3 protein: CASRPHGGGPSLEAFF. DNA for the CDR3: TGTGCCAGCAGGCCCCACGGTGGAGGCCCTAGCCTTGAAGCTTTCTTT.

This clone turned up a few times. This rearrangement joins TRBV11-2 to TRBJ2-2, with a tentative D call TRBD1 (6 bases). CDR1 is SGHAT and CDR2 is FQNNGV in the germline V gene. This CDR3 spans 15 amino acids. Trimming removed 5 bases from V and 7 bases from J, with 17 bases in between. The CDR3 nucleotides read TGTGCCAGCAGCCACGGGACAAATCGAATCGGGGAGCTGTTTTTT. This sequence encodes CASSHGTNRIGELFF.

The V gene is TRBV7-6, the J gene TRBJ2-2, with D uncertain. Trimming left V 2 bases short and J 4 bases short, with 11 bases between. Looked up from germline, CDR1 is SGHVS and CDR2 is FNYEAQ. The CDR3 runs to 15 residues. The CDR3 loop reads CASSLLSDGTGELFF. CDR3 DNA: TGTGCCAGCAGCTTACTCTCGGACGGCACCGGGGAGCTGTTTTTT.

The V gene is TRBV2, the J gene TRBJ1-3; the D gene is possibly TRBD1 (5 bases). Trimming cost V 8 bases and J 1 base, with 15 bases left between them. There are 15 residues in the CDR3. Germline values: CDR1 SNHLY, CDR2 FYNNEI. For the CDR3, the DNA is TGTGCCAGCGCCCCACGGGGGGGATCTGGAAACACCATATATTTT. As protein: CASAPRGGSGNTIYF. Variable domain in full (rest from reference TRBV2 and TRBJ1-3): EPEVTQTPSHQVTQMGQEVILRCVPISNHLYFYWYRQILGQKVEFLVSFYNNEISEKSEIFDDQFSVERPDGSNFTLKIRSTKLEDSAMYFCASAPRGGSGNTIYFGEGSWLTVV.

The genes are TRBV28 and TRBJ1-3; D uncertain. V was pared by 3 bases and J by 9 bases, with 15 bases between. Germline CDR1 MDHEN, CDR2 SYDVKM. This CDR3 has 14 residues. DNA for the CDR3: TGTGCCAGCAGTTTGAGACCGCTTATGTCCACCATATATTTT. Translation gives CASSLRPLMSTIYF.

For the CDR3, the DNA is TGTGCCAGCAGCGTAGGATCCGCGACAAAGAACGAGCAGTACTTC. It specifies CASSVGSATKNEQYF. The chain is built from TRBV9 and TRBJ2-7; D uncertain. The V end lost 0 bases, the J end lost 5 bases, and 15 bases lay between the germline ends. The CDR3 spans 15 residues. Per the germline V gene, CDR1 is SGDLS and CDR2 is YYNGEE. Full variable domain (missing parts from reference TRBV9 and TRBJ2-7): DSGVTQTPKHLITATGQRVTLRCSPRSGDLSVYWYQQSLDQGLQFLIQYYNGEERAKGNILERFSAQQFPDLHSELNLSSLELGDSALYFCASSVGSATKNEQYFGPGTRLTVT.

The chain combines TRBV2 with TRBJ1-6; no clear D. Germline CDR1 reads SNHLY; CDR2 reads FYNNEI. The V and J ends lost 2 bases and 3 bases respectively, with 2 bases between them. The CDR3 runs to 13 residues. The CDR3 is CASSEYYNSPLHF. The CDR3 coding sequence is TGTGCCAGCAGTGAATACTATAATTCACCCCTCCACTTT.

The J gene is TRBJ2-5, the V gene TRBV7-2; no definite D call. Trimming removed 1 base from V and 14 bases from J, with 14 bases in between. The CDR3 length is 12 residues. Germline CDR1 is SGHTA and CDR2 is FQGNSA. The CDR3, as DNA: TGTGCCAGCAGCTTAGGAGTTACCATAAATTACTTC. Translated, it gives CASSLGVTINYF.

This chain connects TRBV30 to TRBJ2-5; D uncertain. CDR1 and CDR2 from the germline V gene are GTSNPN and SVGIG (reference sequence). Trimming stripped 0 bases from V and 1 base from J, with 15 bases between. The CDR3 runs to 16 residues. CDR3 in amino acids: CAWSVGVQILQETQYF. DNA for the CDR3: TGTGCCTGGAGTGTAGGAGTCCAGATCCTCCAAGAGACCCAGTACTTC.